The 19 T cell receptor beta chains below were found in one sample sequenced in a study of cytomegalovirus exposure and HLA in healthy donors. 13 Jbeta primers and 60 Vbeta primers were used for the PCR. Assay used: immunoSEQ multiplex PCR; TCRdb lists only in-frame clones, some missing. The table includes about 130,000 clones, approximately 80% detected once. Specimen: PBMCs. Receptor source: a boy between 2 and 15 years old in good health and CMV-seronegative.

The chain combines TRBV28 with TRBJ2-7; a possible D gene is TRBD2 (7 bases). The germline V gene has CDR1 MDHEN and CDR2 SYDVKM. The CDR3 is 10 amino acids. The CDR3 sequence is CPGGAYEQYV. The DNA of the CDR3 is TGTCCTGGGGGGGCCTATGAGCAGTACGTC.

The chain has TRBV20-1 and TRBJ2-7; no firm D call. CDR1 and CDR2 from the germline V gene are DFQATT and SNEGSKA (reference sequence). V lost 3 bases and J 5 bases, leaving 8 bases between the germline ends. The CDR3 covers 11 residues. The CDR3 region is CSASSVHEQYF. The CDR3 DNA reads as TGCAGTGCTAGCTCGGTCCACGAGCAGTACTTC.

The chain joins TRBV30 to TRBJ1-3; D unresolved. With 2 bases removed from V and 3 bases from J, the gap between germline ends came to 11 bases. CDR3 length: 14 residues. CDR1 is GTSNPN and CDR2 is SVGIG in the germline V gene (reference sequence). This CDR3 is CAWSLTGSGNTIYF. CDR3 DNA sequence: TGTGCCTGGAGTCTTACGGGGAGTGGAAACACCATATATTTT.

A remark on this clone: At one end the junction does not follow the germline gene, possibly because of a read error. The chain uses TRBV6-5 and TRBJ1-5; unclear D gene. The germline V gene has CDR1 MNHEY and CDR2 SVGAGI. The CDR3 runs to 12 residues. CDR3 sequence reads: CATGLGGLLRDF. The CDR3 DNA reads TGTGCCACCGGCCTTGGCGGACTCCTAAGAGATTTT.

The CDR3 DNA reads TGTGCCTGGAGTGCGACTACCCGTTTATTGGGGAAACTGTTTTTT. Protein sequence: CAWSATTRLLGKLFF. J is TRBJ1-4 and V is TRBV30; D is unclear. Trimming removed 1 base at V and 11 bases at J, with 20 bases between. The CDR3 length is 15 residues. From germline, CDR1 is GTSNPN and CDR2 SVGIG (reference sequence). The full variable domain, with the rest looked up from reference TRBV30 and TRBJ1-4, is SQTIHQWPATLVQPVGSPLSLECTVEGTSNPNLYWYRQAAGRGLQLLFYSVGIGQISSEVPQNLSASRPQDRQFILSSKKLLLSDSGFYLCAWSATTRLLGKLFFGSGTQLSVL.

The chain employs TRBV7-3 and TRBJ2-3; 9 bases map to TRBD2. Germline CDR1 SGHTA, CDR2 FQGTGA. The CDR3 consists of 20 residues. The ends lost 3 bases at V and 2 bases at J; junction bases unmatched: 18. The CDR3 region is CASSLLGERLADGNTDTQYF. The CDR3 DNA follows: TGTGCCAGCAGCTTGCTAGGAGAGAGACTAGCGGACGGTAACACAGATACGCAGTATTTT. Combining the CDR3 with reference TRBV7-3 and TRBJ2-3 gives the whole variable domain GAGVSQTPSNKVTEKGKYVELRCDPISGHTALYWYRQSLGQGPEFLIYFQGTGAADDSGLPNDRFFAVRPEGSVSTLKIQRTERGDSAVYLCASSLLGERLADGNTDTQYFGPGTRLTVL.

V and J are TRBV25-1 and TRBJ1-1; 8 positions match TRBD1. The length of the CDR3 is 15 residues. Trimming removed 3 bases from V and 0 bases from J; junction bases left unmatched: 3. Germline CDR1 MGHDK, CDR2 SYGVNS. CDR3: CASSEWTGLNTEAFF. CDR3 sequence (DNA): TGTGCCAGCAGTGAGTGGACAGGGCTGAACACTGAAGCTTTCTTT.

CDR3 DNA sequence: TGTGCCAGCAGGGGAGTCACCGGGGAGCTGTTTTTT. This translates into CASRGVTGELFF. The V call is TRBV6-1, the J call TRBJ2-2; D possibly corresponds to TRBD2 (5 bases). This CDR3 comprises 12 residues. V was clipped by 6 bases and J by 4 bases, with 6 bases between them. Germline values: CDR1 MNHNS, CDR2 SASEGT.

The chain carries TRBV10-3 and TRBJ1-2, with a weak D call TRBD1 (6 bases). Germline CDR1 and CDR2: ENHRY and SYGVKD. The germline V and J ends were trimmed by 7 bases and 6 bases, with 15 bases remaining between them. The CDR3 is made up of 13 amino acids. CDR3 DNA: TGTGCCATCATGGCAGGGGCTAATGATGGCTACACCTTC. It is translated as CAIMAGANDGYTF.

The chain carries TRBV9 and TRBJ1-1, with a weak D call TRBD1 (5 bases). V dropped 0 bases and J dropped 0 bases, with 15 bases sitting between them. Germline CDR1 reads SGDLS; CDR2 reads YYNGEE. CDR3 size: 17 residues. CDR3 DNA sequence: TGTGCCAGCAGCGTAGCGAGCAGATCAGGGCTGAACACTGAAGCTTTCTTT. This translates into CASSVASRSGLNTEAFF.

This chain connects TRBV9 to TRBJ1-2; no firm D call. The CDR3 runs 12 residues. Germline values: CDR1 SGDLS, CDR2 YYNGEE. V was pared by 4 bases and J by 6 bases, with 10 bases between. The CDR3 loop reads CASSPHSHGYTF. In DNA form, the CDR3 reads TGTGCCAGCAGCCCCCATTCCCATGGCTACACCTTC.

V and J are TRBV25-1 and TRBJ2-5; a weak D match, TRBD2 (6 bases). This CDR3 is built from 13 residues. Trimming took off 5 bases at V and 7 bases at J, with 14 bases between the two ends. Germline lookup yields CDR1 MGHDK and CDR2 SYGVNS. This CDR3 is CASSLTGVGTQYF. The CDR3 DNA follows: TGTGCCAGCAGTCTGACGGGAGTTGGGACCCAGTACTTC. The full variable domain, completed using reference TRBV25-1 and TRBJ2-5, is EADIYQTPRYLVIGTGKKITLECSQTMGHDKMYWYQQDPGMELHLIHYSYGVNSTEKGDLSSESTVSRIRTEHFPLTLESARPSHTSQYLCASSLTGVGTQYFGPGTRLLVL.

This clone has just a few counts. Other DNA sequences from this sample encode an identical CDR3 as well. The chain couples TRBV7-9 to TRBJ2-5, with D tentatively TRBD1 (6 bases). The CDR3 has 12 residues. The germline V gene has CDR1 SEHNR and CDR2 FQNEAQ (reference sequence). CDR3 DNA: TGTGCAGGGGGAAGTCTCCAAGAGACCCAGTACTTC. Residues: CAGGSLQETQYF.

A note on this clone: Other DNA sequences in the same sample also yield this CDR3. The J gene is TRBJ2-5, the V gene TRBV5-1; tentative D call: TRBD2 (5 bases). The CDR3 is 13 residues long. Trimming stripped 0 bases from V and 4 bases from J, with 7 bases between. In germline, CDR1 is SGHRS, CDR2 YFSETQ. CDR3 region: CASSLGAGETQYF. The CDR3 coding sequence is TGCGCCAGCAGCTTGGGGGCGGGAGAGACCCAGTACTTC. Variable domain in full (rest from reference TRBV5-1 and TRBJ2-5): KAGVTQTPRYLIKTRGQQVTLSCSPISGHRSVSWYQQTPGQGLQFLFEYFSETQRNKGNFPGRFSGRQFSNSRSEMNVSTLELGDSALYLCASSLGAGETQYFGPGTRLLVL.

The genes are TRBV5-6 and TRBJ2-2, with D possibly TRBD2 on 5 matching bases. The CDR3 contains 15 residues. V was pared by 3 bases and J by 6 bases, with 15 bases between. Per the germline V gene, CDR1 is SGHDT and CDR2 is YYEEEE. In DNA form, the CDR3 reads TGTGCCAGCAGCTCCCGGGCCCAGAGGGCCGGGGAGCTGTTTTTT. Its protein is CASSSRAQRAGELFF.

The gene calls are TRBV5-4 and TRBJ2-6; 8 nucleotides agree with TRBD1. This CDR3 comprises 18 residues. Germline lookup yields CDR1 SGHNT and CDR2 YYREEE (reference sequence). V gave up 0 bases and J gave up 1 base; unmatched junction bases: 6. CDR3 nucleotide sequence: TGTGCCAGCAGCTTGGAGCAGGGGGCGACATCTGGGGCCAACGTCCTGACTTTC. Translated, it gives CASSLEQGATSGANVLTF.

The gene calls are TRBV6-6 and TRBJ1-6; 10 bases are a match to TRBD1. The length of the CDR3 is 15 residues. CDR1 and CDR2 (germline): MNHNY, SVGAGI (reference sequence). J lost 13 bases, V lost 4 bases, and 10 bases had no gene match. CDR3 nucleotides: TGTGCCAGCAGTTCCCGGACAGGGGGTTGGTGGCCCCTCCACTTT. Translated: CASSSRTGGWWPLHF.

V and J are TRBV6-1 and TRBJ2-3; tentatively, D is TRBD1 (6 bases). Trimming pared 5 bases from V and 1 base from J, leaving 10 bases between. CDR3 length equals 14 residues. Germline V gene sequence: CDR1 MNHNS, CDR2 SASEGT. CDR3 coding DNA: TGTGCCAGCAGTCTGCCAGGGGGCACAGATACGCAGTATTTT. As protein: CASSLPGGTDTQYF.

The CDR3 protein is CASSYDYKEKETQYF. CDR3 nucleotide sequence: TGTGCCAGCAGCTACGACTACAAGGAGAAAGAGACCCAGTACTTC. The chain employs TRBV6-5 and TRBJ2-5, with D possibly TRBD2 on 5 matching bases. V was shortened by 6 bases and J by 3 bases, with 17 bases between the two germline ends. Germline-derived CDR1 and CDR2 are MNHEY and SVGAGI. This CDR3 has 15 residues.